The T cell receptor beta chain described here comes from a study of T cells in Graves' hyperthyroidism and ophthalmopathy. Across the study: Peripheral blood was collected at initial diagnosis, before any treatment.

General observations from the study: The model anticipated ophthalmopathy a median about 7 months pre-onset. Researchers report that a 13 V-J model separated ophthalmopathy from stable hyperthyroidism.

A sample of blood taken at first hyperthyroidism diagnosis preceded any ophthalmopathy symptoms. This CDR3 has 16 residues. Trimming cost V 5 bases and J 7 bases, with 21 bases left between them. From germline, CDR1 is SGHNT and CDR2 YENEEA. This clonotype has at least ten counts. What it binds is unknown. Researchers amplified the TCR beta CDR3 regions from RNA transcripts. The HTBI primer set was used in a first-round RT-PCR of the TCR CDR3. MiXCR, applied by TCRdb to the multiplex PCR reads, yields one record per CDR3 protein. The repertoire consists of 600,000 to 850,000 distinct CDR3 sequences, with around 19% occurring once and the leading ten covering 16%.

The sequence came from a woman in her forties or fifties with Graves' hyperthyroidism that later progressed to Graves' ophthalmopathy. This chain connects TRBV11-3 to TRBJ2-1, with D possibly matching TRBD2 (7 bases). Sequenced: blood. The CDR3 DNA reads as TGTGCCAGCAGCGGGGGTGGGGGGGCGGAAGGTAATGAGCAGTTCTTC. Its protein is CASSGGGGAEGNEQFF.